Below are 22 T cell receptor beta chains sequenced from a single sample in a study of blood T cells in healthy people across ages. It was with a sample-barcoded 5' primer and a J-beta primer mix that a second PCR of about 6 to 11 cycles was run. TCRdb redid the calling of the 5' RACE reads with MiXCR, one entry per CDR3 protein. The sample yields about 1.5 million distinct CDR3 sequences, about 42% seen once. The sequenced material came from blood. Receptors were obtained from a woman between 18 and 30 years old in good health.

This chain links TRBV12-3 or TRBV12-4 with TRBJ2-1; TRBD2 agrees at 9 bases. The length of the CDR3 is 16 residues. V gave up 7 bases and J gave up 7 bases; unmatched junction bases: 14. CDR3 region: CASNRGSLAGYNEQFF. CDR3 sequence (DNA): TGTGCCAGCAACCGGGGGTCCCTAGCGGGGTATAATGAGCAGTTCTTC.

V gene TRBV20-1 combines with J gene TRBJ2-5; TRBD2 might be the D (6 bases). This CDR3 spans 14 amino acids. V lost 4 bases, J lost 4 bases, and 16 bases lay in between. Germline assignment: CDR1 DFQATT and CDR2 SNEGSKA (reference sequence). CDR3 amino acids: CSANGGGLRETQYF. CDR3 nucleotides: TGCAGTGCTAACGGAGGAGGGCTTCGAGAGACCCAGTACTTC.

The V and J genes are TRBV9 and TRBJ1-1; the D is unclear. The germline V gene has CDR1 SGDLS and CDR2 YYNGEE. Deletions cut 3 bases from V and 3 bases from J, with 15 bases between. This CDR3 region has 15 residues. This CDR3 is CASSGDLGVYTEAFF. The CDR3 DNA follows: TGTGCCAGCAGCGGAGACCTCGGGGTCTACACTGAAGCTTTCTTT.

The V gene is TRBV5-1, the J gene TRBJ1-6; the D gene is possibly TRBD1 (5 bases). CDR1 SGHRS and CDR2 YFSETQ come from the germline V gene. The CDR3 is made up of 15 amino acids. Trimming removed 0 bases at V and 14 bases at J, with 18 bases between. For the CDR3, the DNA is TGCGCCAGCAGCTTGGCAGGGAAGGACGGTCTTTCCCTCCACTTT. Translating it yields CASSLAGKDGLSLHF.

This chain links TRBV5-1 with TRBJ2-5, with D possibly TRBD1 on 5 matching bases. Trimming removed 0 bases from V and 2 bases from J, with 11 bases in between. The CDR3 totals 15 residues. The germline V gene encodes CDR1 SGHRS and CDR2 YFSETQ. In DNA, the CDR3 is TGCGCCAGCAGCTTGGTAGGGGCAGAGCAAGAGACCCAGTACTTC. Its translation: CASSLVGAEQETQYF.

The rearrangement uses TRBV20-1 and TRBJ2-5; TRBD2 matches at 8 bases. The CDR3 is 15 residues long. Germline lookup yields CDR1 DFQATT and CDR2 SNEGSKA (reference sequence). V lost 3 bases, J lost 11 bases, and 17 bases stayed unmatched. CDR3 DNA: TGCAGTGCTAGGCCCAGCGGGAGAATCTACAATGAGCAGTACTTC. The encoded protein is CSARPSGRIYNEQYF.

Comments on this clonotype: A read error may account for a junction end that differs from germline. The V call is TRBV5-1, the J call TRBJ2-5, with D perhaps matching TRBD1 or TRBD2 (5 bases each). The CDR3 is made up of 13 amino acids. The germline V gene encodes CDR1 SGHRS and CDR2 YFSETQ. The chain's CDR3 is CASSLAGDEIQYF. CDR3 DNA sequence: TGCGCCAGCAGCTTGGCTGGGGACGAGATCCAGTACTTC.

This clonotype was observed at least ten times. The CDR3 loop is CASSPQGYEQFF. The CDR3, as DNA: TGTGCCAGCAGTCCACAGGGCTATGAGCAGTTCTTC. The rearrangement links TRBV7-2 to TRBJ2-1; D is possibly TRBD1 (6 bases). V lost 6 bases, J lost 8 bases, and 11 bases lay in between. There are 12 residues in the CDR3. Per germline, CDR1 SGHTA and CDR2 FQGNSA.

This clonotype was seen a few times. The J gene is TRBJ2-7, the V gene TRBV6-5; TRBD2 might be the D (6 bases). Germline V gene data show CDR1 as MNHEY and CDR2 as SVGAGI. The CDR3 totals 15 residues. The V end lost 8 bases, the J end lost 4 bases, and 21 bases lay between the germline ends. DNA of the CDR3: TGTGCCAGCCTCACTTTCCGGGAGAGTCCATACGAGCAGTACTTC. Residues: CASLTFRESPYEQYF.

The V call is TRBV27, the J call TRBJ2-5, with a tentative D call TRBD2 (6 bases). This CDR3 has 18 residues. The germline V and J ends were trimmed by 6 bases and 0 bases, with 23 bases remaining between them. CDR1 MNHEY and CDR2 SMNVEV come from the germline V gene (reference sequence). CDR3 sequence reads: CASSSPYLPGLYQETQYF. CDR3 DNA: TGTGCCAGCAGCTCACCTTATCTTCCGGGACTTTACCAAGAGACCCAGTACTTC.

The genes are TRBV29-1 and TRBJ1-1, with TRBD1 matching 7 bases. V gave up 1 base and J gave up 11 bases; unmatched junction bases: 10. Per germline, CDR1 SQVTM and CDR2 ANQGSEA. The length of the CDR3 is 13 residues. CDR3 DNA sequence: TGCAGCGTTGAAGTTCGACAGGGCTGGCGCGCTTTCTTT. Translated, it gives CSVEVRQGWRAFF.

The gene calls are TRBV20-1 and TRBJ2-7; no clear D. The V end lost 3 bases, the J end lost 3 bases, and 9 bases lay between the germline ends. CDR1 is DFQATT and CDR2 is SNEGSKA in the germline V gene (reference sequence). The CDR3 consists of 12 residues. CDR3 residues: CSARNSIYEQYF. CDR3 sequence (DNA): TGCAGTGCTAGGAATTCGATCTACGAGCAGTACTTC.

This clonotype was seen a handful of times. This CDR3 reads CASSLVTSGSNEQFF. Here the CDR3 DNA reads TGCGCCAGCAGCTTGGTGACTAGCGGGAGCAATGAGCAGTTCTTC. V gene TRBV5-1 combines with J gene TRBJ2-1; 12 bases align to TRBD2. The CDR3 consists of 15 residues. CDR1 SGHRS and CDR2 YFSETQ come from the germline V gene. V shed 0 bases, J shed 6 bases, and the junction held 1 base outside the gene matches. Supplemented by reference TRBV5-1 and TRBJ2-1, the full variable domain reads KAGVTQTPRYLIKTRGQQVTLSCSPISGHRSVSWYQQTPGQGLQFLFEYFSETQRNKGNFPGRFSGRQFSNSRSEMNVSTLELGDSALYLCASSLVTSGSNEQFFGPGTRLTVL.

The J gene is TRBJ2-5, the V gene TRBV27, with D perhaps matching TRBD2 (6 bases). The J call is doubtful: the DNA matches TRBJ2-7 better. The CDR3 consists of 13 residues. The germline CDR1 and CDR2 sequences are MNHEY and SMNVEV (reference sequence). The CDR3 spells CASWRGVSYEQYF. In DNA, the CDR3 is TGTGCCAGCTGGCGCGGGGTATCCTACGAGCAGTACTTC.

This clonotype came up a few times. The chain employs TRBV18 and TRBJ2-1, with D hard to call. CDR3 length: 16 residues. The V and J ends lost 1 base and 0 bases respectively, with 10 bases between them. Looked up from germline, CDR1 is KGHSH and CDR2 is LQKENI. The CDR3 bases are TGTGCCAGCTCACCACAGGGCCCAAGCTCCTACAATGAGCAGTTCTTC. Its protein product is CASSPQGPSSYNEQFF.

The J gene is TRBJ1-1, the V gene TRBV12-5; D may be TRBD1 (5 bases). The germline V gene has CDR1 LGHNT and CDR2 FRNRAP. The germline V and J ends were trimmed by 2 bases and 0 bases, with 19 bases remaining between them. The CDR3 consists of 18 residues. The CDR3: CASGLYPIVSGMNTEAFF. CDR3 nucleotides: TGTGCTAGTGGTTTGTACCCGATCGTTTCAGGGATGAACACTGAAGCTTTCTTT.

CDR3 protein: CASSTNRLRDRIYGYTF. CDR3 sequence (DNA): TGTGCCAGCAGCACGAACCGACTTCGGGACAGGATCTATGGCTACACCTTC. The gene calls are TRBV6-1 and TRBJ1-2; 8 bases align to TRBD1. Per germline, CDR1 MNHNS and CDR2 SASEGT. CDR3 length equals 17 residues. Unmatched junction bases numbered 16, after V lost 6 bases and J lost 4 bases.

This clonotype was seen just once. A much larger clone is a single base away; this may be a read error. CDR3 nucleotides: TGTGCCAGCAGCAAAAGCGGGACCTCCTACAATGAGCAGTTCTTC. Protein product: CASSKSGTSYNEQFF. The chain employs TRBV7-3 and TRBJ2-1, with 7 bases matching TRBD2. The CDR3 loop spans 15 amino acids. V lost 5 bases and J lost 0; bases outside the gene matches: 4. Germline CDR1 SGHTA, CDR2 FQGTGA.

The rearrangement joins TRBV20-1 to TRBJ1-5; D is uncertain. The germline V and J ends were trimmed by 6 bases and 2 bases, with 11 bases remaining between them. Germline-derived CDR1 and CDR2 are DFQATT and SNEGSKA (reference sequence). The CDR3 sequence is 13 residues long. In DNA, the CDR3 is TGCAGTGCCAGCCATCCAGGCAATCAGCCCCAGCATTTT. It translates to CSASHPGNQPQHF.

This rearrangement joins TRBV5-6 to TRBJ2-5; a possible D gene is TRBD1 (5 bases). The CDR3 loop spans 14 amino acids. Germline V gene sequence: CDR1 SGHDT, CDR2 YYEEEE. Trimming removed 0 bases at V and 11 bases at J, with 17 bases between. The CDR3 is CASSLEVGLQEQYF. CDR3 DNA: TGTGCCAGCAGCTTGGAAGTGGGGCTCCAGGAGCAGTACTTC.

The chain couples TRBV29-1 to TRBJ2-7; a possible D gene is TRBD1 (5 bases). The CDR3 is made up of 12 amino acids. The germline CDR1 and CDR2 sequences are SQVTM and ANQGSEA. Trimming took off 3 bases at V and 3 bases at J, with 9 bases between the two ends. In DNA form, the CDR3 reads TGCAGCGTTGAGGACACCTACTACGAGCAGTACTTC. Translation gives CSVEDTYYEQYF.

This clonotype was picked up a small number of times. The chain has TRBV5-1 and TRBJ1-2; the match to TRBD1 covers 7 bases. The CDR3 totals 15 residues. CDR1 SGHRS and CDR2 YFSETQ come from the germline V gene. The ends lost 4 bases at V and 1 base at J; junction bases unmatched: 7. The CDR3 sequence is CASSPTGTDNYGYTF. CDR3 DNA sequence: TGCGCCAGCAGCCCAACCGGGACAGATAACTATGGCTACACCTTC.